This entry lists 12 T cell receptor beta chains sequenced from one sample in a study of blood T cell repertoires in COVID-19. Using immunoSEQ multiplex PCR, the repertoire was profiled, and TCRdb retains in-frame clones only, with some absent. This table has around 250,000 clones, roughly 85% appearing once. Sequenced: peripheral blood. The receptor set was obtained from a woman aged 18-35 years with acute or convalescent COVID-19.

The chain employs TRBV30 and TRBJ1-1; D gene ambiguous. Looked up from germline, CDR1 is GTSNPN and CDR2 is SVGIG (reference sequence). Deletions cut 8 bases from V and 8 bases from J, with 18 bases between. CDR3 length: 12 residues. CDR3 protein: CAHIPLLREAFF. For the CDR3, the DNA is TGTGCCCACATACCTCTCTTGCGGGAAGCTTTCTTT.

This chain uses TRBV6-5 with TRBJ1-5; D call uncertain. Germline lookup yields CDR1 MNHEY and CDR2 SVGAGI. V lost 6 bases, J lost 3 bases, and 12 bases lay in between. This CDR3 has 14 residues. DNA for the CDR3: TGTGCCAGCAGCCGGAGCGGGCCCAATCAGCCCCAGCATTTT. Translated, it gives CASSRSGPNQPQHF.

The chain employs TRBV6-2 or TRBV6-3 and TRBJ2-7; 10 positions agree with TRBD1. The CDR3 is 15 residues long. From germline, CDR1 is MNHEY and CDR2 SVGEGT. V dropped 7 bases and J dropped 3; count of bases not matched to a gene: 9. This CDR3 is CASIPRTGGGYEQYF. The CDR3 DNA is TGTGCCAGCATCCCTAGGACAGGGGGTGGCTACGAGCAGTACTTC.

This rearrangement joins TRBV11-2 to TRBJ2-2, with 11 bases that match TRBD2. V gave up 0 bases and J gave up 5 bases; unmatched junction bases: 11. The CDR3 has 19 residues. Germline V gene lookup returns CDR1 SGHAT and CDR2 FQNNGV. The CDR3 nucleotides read TGTGCCAGCAGCTTAGATCCCAGGGGGACTAGCGGAAAAACCGGGGAGCTGTTTTTT. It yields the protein CASSLDPRGTSGKTGELFF. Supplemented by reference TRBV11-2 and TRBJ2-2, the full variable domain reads EAGVAQSPRYKIIEKRQSVAFWCNPISGHATLYWYQQILGQGPKLLIQFQNNGVVDDSQLPKDRFSAERLKGVDSTLKIQPAKLEDSAVYLCASSLDPRGTSGKTGELFFGEGSRLTVL.

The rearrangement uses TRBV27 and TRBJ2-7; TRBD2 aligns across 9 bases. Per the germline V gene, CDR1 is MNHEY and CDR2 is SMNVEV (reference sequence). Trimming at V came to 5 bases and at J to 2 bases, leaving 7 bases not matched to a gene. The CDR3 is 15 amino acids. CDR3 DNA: TGTGCCAGCAGTCAACGGATAGCGGGAGCCTACGAGCAGTACTTC. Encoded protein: CASSQRIAGAYEQYF.

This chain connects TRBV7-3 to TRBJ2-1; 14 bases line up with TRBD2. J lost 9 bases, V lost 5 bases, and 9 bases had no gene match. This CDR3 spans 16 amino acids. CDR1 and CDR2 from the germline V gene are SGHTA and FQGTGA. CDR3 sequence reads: CASSPGLAGGRGEQFF. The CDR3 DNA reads TGTGCCAGCAGCCCCGGACTAGCGGGAGGCCGAGGTGAGCAGTTCTTC.

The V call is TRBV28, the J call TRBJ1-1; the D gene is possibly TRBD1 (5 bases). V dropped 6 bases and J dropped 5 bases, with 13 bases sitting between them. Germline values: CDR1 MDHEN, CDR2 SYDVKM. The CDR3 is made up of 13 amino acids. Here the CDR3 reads CASSVGLWTEAFF. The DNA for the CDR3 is TGTGCCAGCAGCGTGGGGCTCTGGACTGAAGCTTTCTTT.

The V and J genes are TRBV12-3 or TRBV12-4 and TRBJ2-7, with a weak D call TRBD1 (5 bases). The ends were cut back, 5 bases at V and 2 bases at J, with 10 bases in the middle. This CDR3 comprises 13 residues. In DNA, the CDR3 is TGTGCCAGCAGTGAGGACAAGGCCTACGAGCAGTACTTC. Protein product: CASSEDKAYEQYF.

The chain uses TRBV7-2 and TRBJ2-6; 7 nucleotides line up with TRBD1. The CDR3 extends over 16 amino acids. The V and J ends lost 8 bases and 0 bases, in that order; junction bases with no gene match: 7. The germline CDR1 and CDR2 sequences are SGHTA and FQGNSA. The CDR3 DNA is TGTGCCAGCCCTCCGGGACAGATCTCTGGGGCCAACGTCCTGACTTTC. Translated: CASPPGQISGANVLTF.

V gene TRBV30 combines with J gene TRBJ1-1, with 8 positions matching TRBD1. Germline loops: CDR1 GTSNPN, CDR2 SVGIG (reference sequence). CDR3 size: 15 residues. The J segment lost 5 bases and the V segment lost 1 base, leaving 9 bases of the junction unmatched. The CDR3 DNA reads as TGTGCCTGGAGTGCGCAACAGGGGGGGGTGACTGAAGCTTTCTTT. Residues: CAWSAQQGGVTEAFF.

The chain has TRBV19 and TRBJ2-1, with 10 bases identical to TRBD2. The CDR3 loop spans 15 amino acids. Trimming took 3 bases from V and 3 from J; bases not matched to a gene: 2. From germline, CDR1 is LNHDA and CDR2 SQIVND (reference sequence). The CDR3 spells CASSIGTSDYNEQFF. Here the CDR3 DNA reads TGTGCCAGTAGTATCGGGACTAGCGACTACAATGAGCAGTTCTTC.

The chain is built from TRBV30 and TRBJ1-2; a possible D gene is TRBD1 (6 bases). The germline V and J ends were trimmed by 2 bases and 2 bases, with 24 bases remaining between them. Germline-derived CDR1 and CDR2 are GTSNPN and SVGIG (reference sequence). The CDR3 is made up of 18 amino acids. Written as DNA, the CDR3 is TGTGCCTGGAGTTCCCCCAGCTTCCGACAGGAGAAGAACTATGGCTACACCTTC. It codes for CAWSSPSFRQEKNYGYTF.